The entry that follows covers one T cell receptor beta chain sequence. Its antigen is not known. Isolation recovered at least 6 million PBMCs from every sample. This entry is derived from a study of blood T cells in healthy people across ages. Study observations and caveats: Using unsorted PBMCs precluded a conclusive naive versus antigen-experienced comparison.

Alongside a J-beta primer mix, a sample-barcoded 5' primer served in a second PCR lasting about 7 to 11 cycles. TCRdb ran MiXCR on the 5' RACE reads and lists one entry per CDR3 protein. This table has roughly 1.4 million distinct CDR3 sequences, approximately 59% appearing once. This CDR3 is 16 amino acids long. V lost 5 bases and J lost 0, with 16 bases in between. CDR1 and CDR2 (germline): MNHEY, SVGAGI. The sequence derives from a young man in good health. The chain uses TRBV6-5 and TRBJ1-1; D ambiguous. Sequenced input: blood. CDR3 sequence: CASSPPIGQMNTEAFF. The CDR3 bases are TGTGCCAGCAGTCCACCCATCGGGCAGATGAACACTGAAGCTTTCTTT.